The following is a T cell receptor (beta chain) sequence with its context. Its antigen is undetermined. The sample belongs to a study of CD8+ T cells in alopecia areata. General observations from the study: In scalp and blood, many expanded lesional clones persisted during tofacitinib. Scalp clonality, along with expanded CD8+ clones among the top 100, was significantly decreased by tofacitinib.

After isolation, RNA underwent reverse transcription to generate cDNA as the sequencing template. The repertoire was sequenced with immunoSEQ multiplex PCR; TCRdb's copy has only in-frame clones and lacks some. The top ten clones hold 9.5% to 15% of a sample with about 110,000 clones, 50% to 75% of them seen once. Losses at the gene ends were 7 bases for V and 4 bases for J; bases not matched to a gene: 15. This CDR3 spans 18 amino acids. Germline V CDR1 and CDR2: ENHRY, SYGVKD. Regarding treatment: oral pan-JAK inhibitor, 5-10 mg twice daily. Obtained from alopecia areata patients were lesional scalp punch biopsies along with peripheral blood.

This material consisted of CD8+ T cells sorted from blood, taken at week 24, from a patient treated with tofacitinib. V is TRBV10-3 and J is TRBJ2-2, with 10 bases aligning to TRBD2. The receptor's source is a human donor with alopecia areata. Here the CDR3 DNA reads TGTGCCATCACCGCAGGCGAACTAGCGGGGCCCACCACCGGGGAGCTGTTTTTT. Its protein product is CAITAGELAGPTTGELFF.